One and the same sample provided the 14 T cell receptor beta chains below, sequenced in a study of T cells in Graves' hyperthyroidism and ophthalmopathy (dated by TCRdb to the late 2010s). The method behind the library was multiplex PCR. Data came from an Illumina HiSeq 2000. The TCR beta CDR3 regions were amplified from the RNA transcripts. For the first round of RT-PCR on the TCR CDR3, the HTBI primer set was used together with the Qiagen OneStep RT-PCR kit. Clones were called with MiXCR by TCRdb after fastp trimmed the public reads at Q25, and only in-frame beta chains were retained. Every distinct CDR3 protein forms one entry, paired with its most common genes and DNA. Within this sample are fewer than 200,000 distinct CDR3 sequences, with 9.4% of them counted one time only. The top ten clones comprise around 20% of the sample. Sequenced sample: blood. The receptors were gathered from a woman aged 18-29 years with Graves' hyperthyroidism that later progressed to Graves' ophthalmopathy.

In this sample, this clonotype turned up many times. The V gene is TRBV7-9, the J gene TRBJ2-7; 9 bases map to TRBD2. The CDR3 spans 12 residues. CDR1 and CDR2 from the germline V gene are SEHNR and FQNEAQ (reference sequence). V lost 5 bases, J lost 6 bases, and 2 bases stayed unmatched. This CDR3 reads CASSTAGGEQYF. CDR3 DNA sequence: TGTGCCAGCAGCACAGCGGGAGGCGAGCAGTACTTC.

The chain recombines TRBV9 with TRBJ2-1, with D possibly TRBD2 on 6 matching bases. Deletions cut 0 bases from V and 7 bases from J, with 14 bases between. The CDR3 runs to 15 residues. CDR1 is SGDLS and CDR2 is YYNGEE in the germline V gene. The CDR3 nucleotides read TGTGCCAGCAGCGTAGTTTCCAGCGGGTTAAATGAGCAGTTCTTC. Amino acid sequence: CASSVVSSGLNEQFF.

The J gene is TRBJ2-7, the V gene TRBV20-1; 8 bases line up with TRBD2. Trimming cost V 4 bases and J 3 bases; bases outside gene matches: 8. The CDR3 totals 14 residues. CDR1 and CDR2 from the germline V gene are DFQATT and SNEGSKA (reference sequence). The CDR3 nucleotides are TGCAGTGCTATCGAGCGGGAGATCAACTACGAGCAGTACTTC. This translates into CSAIEREINYEQYF.

This clonotype was detected ten times or more. Here the CDR3 DNA reads TGTGCCAGCAGCTCCGTCGGGCAGGCGGGGAACACCATATATTTT. Protein product: CASSSVGQAGNTIYF. The rearrangement uses TRBV7-9 and TRBJ1-3, with D unresolved. The germline gives CDR1 SEHNR, CDR2 FQNEAQ (reference sequence). The length of the CDR3 is 15 residues. Trimming removed 4 bases from V and 7 bases from J, with 17 bases in between.

This clonotype was counted many times. The chain carries TRBV20-1 and TRBJ1-5, with unresolved D. V lost 1 base, J lost 6 bases, and 22 bases lay in between. Germline CDR1 reads DFQATT; CDR2 reads SNEGSKA (reference sequence). The CDR3 is 17 amino acids. Here the CDR3 DNA reads TGCAGTGCTAGAGGGAGAAGGGTAGGCGGGCCGGGTCAGCCCCAGCATTTT. It codes for CSARGRRVGGPGQPQHF.

The chain has TRBV19 and TRBJ2-1, with 7 bases identical to TRBD2. Germline V gene lookup returns CDR1 LNHDA and CDR2 SQIVND (reference sequence). The CDR3 is 15 amino acids. The junction had 6 bases not matched to a gene; V was cut back by 4 bases and J by 3 bases. The CDR3 DNA reads as TGTGCCAGTAGTAGTTCTAGCGGTAACTACAATGAGCAGTTCTTC. Its translation is CASSSSSGNYNEQFF.

This clonotype was counted many times. The chain joins TRBV28 to TRBJ1-6; 12 positions match TRBD1. Looked up from germline, CDR1 is MDHEN and CDR2 is SYDVKM. This CDR3 spans 17 amino acids. V trimming: 5 bases; J trimming: 3 bases; junction bases outside the gene matches: 5. In DNA form, the CDR3 reads TGTGCCAGCAGTACAGGGACAGGGGGCGTCTATAATTCACCCCTCCACTTT. Translating it yields CASSTGTGGVYNSPLHF.

The table lists this clonotype with many counts. The chain couples TRBV24-1 to TRBJ1-5; D perhaps matches TRBD1 (6 bases). This CDR3 is built from 15 residues. Germline loops: CDR1 KGHDR, CDR2 SFDVKD. Trimming cost V 9 bases and J 4 bases, with 18 bases left between them. The CDR3 loop reads CATSGTSVPNQPQHF. The DNA for the CDR3 is TGTGCCACCTCCGGGACATCCGTGCCTAATCAGCCCCAGCATTTT.

This clonotype was seen at least ten times. The chain carries TRBV7-2 and TRBJ1-6, with D maybe TRBD1 (5 bases). Trimming removed 5 bases at V and 7 bases at J, with 9 bases between. Per germline, CDR1 SGHTA and CDR2 FQGNSA. The CDR3 extends over 13 amino acids. The chain's CDR3 is CASSPRQNSPLHF. The CDR3 DNA reads TGTGCCAGCAGCCCCAGACAGAATTCACCCCTCCACTTT.

This clonotype was seen repeatedly, ten times or more. V and J are TRBV12-3 or TRBV12-4 and TRBJ1-1; no clear D gene. Trimming took off 1 base at V and 0 bases at J, with 6 bases between the two ends. The CDR3 covers 14 residues. The CDR3 reads CASSLGVMNTEAFF. The CDR3 DNA reads TGTGCCAGCAGTTTAGGAGTAATGAACACTGAAGCTTTCTTT.

This chain uses TRBV12-3 or TRBV12-4 with TRBJ2-1; TRBD2 agrees at 9 bases. J was trimmed by 2 bases and V by 7 bases; bases with no gene match: 3. The CDR3 totals 14 residues. CDR3 sequence reads: CASTVAGAYNEQFF. CDR3 DNA sequence: TGTGCCAGCACCGTAGCGGGGGCCTACAATGAGCAGTTCTTC.

This clonotype was seen at least ten times. The J gene is TRBJ1-2, the V gene TRBV12-3 or TRBV12-4; 9 nucleotides line up with TRBD1. J gave up 5 bases and V 6 bases, and 10 bases lay outside the gene matches. This CDR3 region has 15 residues. For the CDR3, the DNA is TGTGCCAGCAGCTCGCCGGGACAGGGAAATTATGGCTACACCTTC. Its translation is CASSSPGQGNYGYTF.

The chain links TRBV3-1 to TRBJ1-2, with D possibly being TRBD1 (5 bases). This CDR3 has 12 amino acids. V shed 1 base and J shed 7 bases, with 7 bases lying between them. The germline CDR1 and CDR2 sequences are LGHDT and YNNKEL (reference sequence). The chain's CDR3 is CASSQGDSGYTF. CDR3 coding DNA: TGTGCCAGCAGCCAAGGTGACAGTGGCTACACCTTC. The variable domain in full, with the rest retrieved from reference TRBV3-1 and TRBJ1-2, is DTAVSQTPKYLVTQMGNDKSIKCEQNLGHDTMYWYKQDSKKFLKIMFSYNNKELIINETVPNRFSPKSPDKAHLNLHINSLELGDSAVYFCASSQGDSGYTFGSGTRLTVV.

This clonotype was recorded many times. V usage is TRBV20-1 and J usage is TRBJ2-1, with TRBD1 matching 10 bases. The V gene end was trimmed by 5 bases and the J gene end by 5 bases; junction bases not matched to a gene: 12. CDR1 and CDR2 from the germline V gene are DFQATT and SNEGSKA (reference sequence). CDR3 length: 16 residues. The CDR3 DNA sequence: TGCAGTGCTCGCGGCCTTAGGGACAGGGGAAACAATGAGCAGTTCTTC. Protein sequence: CSARGLRDRGNNEQFF.